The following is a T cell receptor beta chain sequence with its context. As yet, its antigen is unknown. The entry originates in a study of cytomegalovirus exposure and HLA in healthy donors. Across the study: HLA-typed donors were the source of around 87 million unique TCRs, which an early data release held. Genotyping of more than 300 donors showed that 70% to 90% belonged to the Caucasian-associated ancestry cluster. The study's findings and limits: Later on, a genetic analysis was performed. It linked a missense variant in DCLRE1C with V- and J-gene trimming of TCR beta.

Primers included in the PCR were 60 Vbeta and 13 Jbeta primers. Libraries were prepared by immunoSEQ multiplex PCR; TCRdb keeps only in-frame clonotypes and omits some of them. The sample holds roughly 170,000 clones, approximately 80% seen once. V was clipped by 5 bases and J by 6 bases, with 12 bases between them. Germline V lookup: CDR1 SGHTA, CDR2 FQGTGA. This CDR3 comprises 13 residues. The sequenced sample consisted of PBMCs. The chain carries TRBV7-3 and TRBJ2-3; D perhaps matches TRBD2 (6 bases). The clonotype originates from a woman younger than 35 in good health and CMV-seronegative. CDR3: CASSPLGGDTQYF. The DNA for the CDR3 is TGTGCCAGCAGCCCCCTGGGAGGTGATACGCAGTATTTT.